A selection of T cell receptor beta chains follows, all from one sample in a study of CD8 T cells in ankylosing spondylitis. TCRdb analysed the 5' RACE reads with MiXCR anew, one entry per CDR3 protein. The sample comprises roughly 130,000 distinct CDR3 sequences, around 9% of which are singletons, and approximately 3.3% rests with the top ten. Sequencing was performed on blood, either unsorted or a sorted T cell fraction (not recorded which). The source is a male donor with ankylosing spondylitis or in good health (not recorded which). CDR3s leave out the opening cysteine and the closing phenylalanine or tryptophan. Fields, in order: J gene, V gene, CDR3 protein.

J gene: TRBJ2-1
V gene: TRBV4-1
CDR3 protein: ASSQVVVTSYNEQF

J gene: TRBJ2-7
V gene: TRBV21-1
CDR3 protein: ASSKVGTGYEQY

J gene: TRBJ2-7
V gene: TRBV29-1
CDR3 protein: SVRPAGGYEQY

J gene: TRBJ1-5
V gene: TRBV7-2
CDR3 protein: ASSLRAGYNQPQH

J gene: TRBJ2-1
V gene: TRBV20-1
CDR3 protein: SAEDLDSYNEQF

J gene: TRBJ2-7
V gene: TRBV7-2
CDR3 protein: ASSLDEGRARYEQY

J gene: TRBJ1-1
V gene: TRBV4-3
CDR3 protein: ASSQDPGWWTEAF

J gene: TRBJ2-4
V gene: TRBV7-9
CDR3 protein: ASSLPYDGTKNIQY

J gene: TRBJ2-7
V gene: TRBV10-3
CDR3 protein: AIKGETNHEQY

J gene: TRBJ2-3
V gene: TRBV29-1
CDR3 protein: SGARDTDTQY

J gene: TRBJ2-3
V gene: TRBV11-2
CDR3 protein: ASSHNPGGADTQY

J gene: TRBJ2-3
V gene: TRBV6-1
CDR3 protein: ASSEGLAGGTDTQY